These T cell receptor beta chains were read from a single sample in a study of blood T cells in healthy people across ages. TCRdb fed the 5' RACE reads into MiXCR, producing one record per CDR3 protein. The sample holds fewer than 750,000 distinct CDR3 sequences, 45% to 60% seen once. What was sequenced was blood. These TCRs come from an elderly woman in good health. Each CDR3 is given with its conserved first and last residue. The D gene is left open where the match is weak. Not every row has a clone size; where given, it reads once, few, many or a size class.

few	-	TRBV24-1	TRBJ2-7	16	CATSDGADVGSYEQYF	TGTGCCACCAGTGATGGGGCTGACGTTGGCTCCTACGAGCAGTACTTC
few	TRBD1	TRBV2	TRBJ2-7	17	CASSEVGVGTGPYEQYF	TGTGCCAGCAGTGAAGTTGGGGTGGGGACAGGACCCTACGAGCAGTACTTC
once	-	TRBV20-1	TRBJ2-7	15	CSARDQWLAAYEQYF	TGCAGTGCTAGAGATCAATGGCTAGCTGCCTACGAGCAGTACTTC
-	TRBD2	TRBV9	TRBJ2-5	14	CASSGLAGAGEQYF	TGTGCCAGCAGCGGACTAGCGGGGGCAGGAGAGCAGTACTTC
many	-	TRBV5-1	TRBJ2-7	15	CASSLGTAHSYEQYF	TGCGCCAGCAGCTTGGGTACAGCGCACTCCTACGAGCAGTACTTC
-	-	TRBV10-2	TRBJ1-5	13	CVSSESDVGSQHF	TGCGTCAGCAGTGAGTCCGACGTCGGGTCCCAGCATTTT
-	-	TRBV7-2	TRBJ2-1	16	CASSFRGGASGNEQFF	TGTGCCAGCAGCTTCAGAGGGGGGGCCTCGGGCAATGAGCAGTTCTTC
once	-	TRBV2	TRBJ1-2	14	CASSEVQGQGGYTF	TGTGCCAGCAGTGAGGTTCAGGGTCAGGGTGGCTACACCTTC
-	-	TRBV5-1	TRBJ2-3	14	CASSDWLPTDTQYF	TGCGCCAGCAGCGACTGGTTACCCACAGATACGCAGTATTTT
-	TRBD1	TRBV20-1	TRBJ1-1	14	CSATRTGANTEAFF	TGCAGTGCTACCCGGACAGGGGCAAACACTGAAGCTTTCTTT
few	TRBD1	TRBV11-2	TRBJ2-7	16	CASSFGDRSSYNEQYF	TGTGCCAGCAGCTTTGGGGACAGATCCTCCTACAATGAGCAGTACTTC
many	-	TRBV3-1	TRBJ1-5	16	CASSQGSPSTNQPQHF	TGTGCCAGCAGCCAAGGTTCACCGTCTACCAATCAGCCCCAGCATTTT
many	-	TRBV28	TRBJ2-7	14	CASSLRGAAYEQYF	TGTGCCAGCAGTTTGAGGGGGGCAGCCTACGAGCAGTACTTC
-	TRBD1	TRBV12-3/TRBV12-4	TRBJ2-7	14	CASSLGGTGGQQYF	TGTGCCAGCAGTTTAGGGGGGACAGGGGGACAGCAGTACTTC
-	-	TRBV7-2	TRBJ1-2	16	CASSLPSGLGGYGYTF	TGTGCCAGCAGCTTACCTTCGGGCCTCGGAGGGTATGGCTACACCTTC
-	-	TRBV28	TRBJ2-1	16	CGSSTGGGRAHNEQFF	TGTGGCAGCAGTACAGGGGGCGGGAGGGCCCACAATGAGCAGTTCTTC
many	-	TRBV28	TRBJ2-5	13	CAVVRGKLETQYF	TGTGCCGTGGTACGGGGGAAACTAGAGACCCAGTACTTC
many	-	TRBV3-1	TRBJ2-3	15	CASSQRRFVVDTQYF	TGTGCCAGCAGCCAGCGACGATTCGTGGTAGATACGCAGTATTTT
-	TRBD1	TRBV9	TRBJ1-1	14	CASSPRTGETEAFF	TGTGCCAGCAGCCCCCGGACAGGGGAGACTGAAGCTTTCTTT
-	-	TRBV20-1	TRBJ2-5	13	CSARDLRLQTQYF	TGCAGTGCTAGAGATTTGCGGCTTCAGACCCAGTACTTC
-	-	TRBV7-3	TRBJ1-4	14	CASSRQGKGEKLFF	TGTGCCAGCAGCCGCCAGGGGAAGGGTGAAAAACTGTTTTTT
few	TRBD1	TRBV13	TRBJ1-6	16	CASSLGRDRVFSPLHF	TGTGCCAGCAGCTTAGGCCGGGACAGGGTATTTTCACCCCTCCACTTT
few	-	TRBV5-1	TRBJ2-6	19	CASSSEGRTRGSGANVLTF	TGCGCCAGCAGCTCGGAAGGAAGAACTCGGGGCTCTGGGGCCAACGTCCTGACTTTC
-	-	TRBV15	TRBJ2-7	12	CATSRVFDEQYF	TGTGCCACCAGCAGAGTTTTTGACGAGCAGTACTTC
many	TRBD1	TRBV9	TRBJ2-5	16	CASSLGTGVLQETQYF	TGTGCCAGCAGCCTCGGGACAGGGGTACTCCAAGAGACCCAGTACTTC
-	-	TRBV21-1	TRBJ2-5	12	CASISYRDEQYF	TGTGCCAGCATCTCTTACAGGGATGAGCAGTACTTC
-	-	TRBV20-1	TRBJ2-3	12	CSAARAEDTQYF	TGCAGTGCGGCCCGAGCGGAAGATACGCAGTATTTT
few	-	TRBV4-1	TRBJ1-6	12	CAGGGIRSPLHF	TGCGCCGGAGGAGGAATTAGGTCACCCCTCCACTTT
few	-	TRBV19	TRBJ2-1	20	CASSPRGGLARSGSYNEQFF	TGTGCCAGTAGTCCTAGGGGGGGGCTAGCGAGATCGGGCTCCTACAATGAGCAGTTCTTC
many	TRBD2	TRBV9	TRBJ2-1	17	CASSPRLAGLTYNEQFF	TGTGCCAGCAGCCCCCGACTAGCGGGATTAACCTACAATGAGCAGTTCTTC
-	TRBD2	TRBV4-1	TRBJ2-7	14	CASSQVGLVYEQYF	TGCGCCAGCAGCCAAGTGGGACTAGTTTACGAGCAGTACTTC
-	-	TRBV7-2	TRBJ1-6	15	CASSLNNIYNSPLHF	TGTGCCAGCAGCTTAAACAACATATATAATTCACCCCTCCACTTT
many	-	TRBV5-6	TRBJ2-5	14	CASSLVQTQETQYF	TGTGCCAGCAGCTTGGTCCAGACCCAAGAGACCCAGTACTTC
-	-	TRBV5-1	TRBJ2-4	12	CANSLENGVQYF	TGCGCCAACAGCTTGGAGAACGGGGTCCAGTACTTC
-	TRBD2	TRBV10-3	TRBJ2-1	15	CAISLTSERGNEQFF	TGTGCCATCAGCCTGACTAGCGAGCGGGGGAATGAGCAGTTCTTC
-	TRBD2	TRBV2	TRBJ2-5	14	CASLRTSGQETQYF	TGTGCCAGCTTAAGGACTAGCGGGCAAGAGACCCAGTACTTC
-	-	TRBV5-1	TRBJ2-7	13	CASSGETGYEQYF	TGCGCCAGCAGCGGGGAGACAGGCTACGAGCAGTACTTC
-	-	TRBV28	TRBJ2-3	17	CASSSYTLRTSTDTQYF	TGTGCCAGCAGTTCCTATACACTGCGGACTAGCACAGATACGCAGTATTTT
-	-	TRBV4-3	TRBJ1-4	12	CASRGGNEKLFF	TGCGCCAGCAGAGGGGGGAATGAAAAACTGTTTTTT
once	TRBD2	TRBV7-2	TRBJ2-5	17	CASSLVTSGSGGETQYF	TGTGCCAGCAGCTTAGTTACTAGCGGGAGTGGTGGAGAGACCCAGTACTTC
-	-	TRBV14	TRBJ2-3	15	CASSHLGQREDTQYF	TGTGCCAGCAGCCACCTGGGACAGCGGGAAGATACGCAGTATTTT